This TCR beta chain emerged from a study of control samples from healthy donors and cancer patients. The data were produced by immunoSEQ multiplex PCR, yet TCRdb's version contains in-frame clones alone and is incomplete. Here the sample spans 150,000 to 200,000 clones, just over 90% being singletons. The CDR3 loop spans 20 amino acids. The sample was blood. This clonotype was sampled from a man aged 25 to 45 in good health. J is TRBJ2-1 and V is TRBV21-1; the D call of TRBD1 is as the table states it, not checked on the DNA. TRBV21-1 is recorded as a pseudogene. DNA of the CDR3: TGTGCCAGCAGCCCTTATGGGGGGACAGGGGTCCCCAGCTCCTACAATGAGCAGTTCTTC. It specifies CASSPYGGTGVPSSYNEQFF.